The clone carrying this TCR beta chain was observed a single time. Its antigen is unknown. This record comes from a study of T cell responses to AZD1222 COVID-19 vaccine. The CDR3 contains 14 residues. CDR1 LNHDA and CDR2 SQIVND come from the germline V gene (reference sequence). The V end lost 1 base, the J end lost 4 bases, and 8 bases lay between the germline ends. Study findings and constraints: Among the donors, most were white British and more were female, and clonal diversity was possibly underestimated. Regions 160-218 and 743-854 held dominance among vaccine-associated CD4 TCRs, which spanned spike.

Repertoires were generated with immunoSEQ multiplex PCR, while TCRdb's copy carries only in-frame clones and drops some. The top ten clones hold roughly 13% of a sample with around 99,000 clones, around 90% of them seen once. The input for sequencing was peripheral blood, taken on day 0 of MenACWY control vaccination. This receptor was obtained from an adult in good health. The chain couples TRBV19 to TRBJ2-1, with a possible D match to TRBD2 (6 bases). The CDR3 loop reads CASSIGLEYNEQFF. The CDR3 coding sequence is TGTGCCAGTAGTATAGGACTAGAGTACAATGAGCAGTTCTTC.